Below, 22 T cell receptor beta chains from the same sample are listed, as sequenced in a study of cytomegalovirus exposure and HLA in healthy donors. The PCR was carried out with 60 Vbeta primers and 13 Jbeta primers. Using immunoSEQ multiplex PCR, the repertoire was profiled, and TCRdb retains in-frame clones only, with some absent. The listing records roughly 220,000 clones. The source material was PBMCs. The receptors were gathered from a girl aged 2-10 years in good health and CMV-seropositive.

V usage is TRBV2 and J usage is TRBJ2-5, with 8 bases matching TRBD2. This CDR3 region has 15 residues. CDR1 is SNHLY, CDR2 FYNNEI, per germline. J was trimmed by 2 bases and V by 6 bases; bases with no gene match: 8. The CDR3 protein is CASSPGLVGQETQYF. The CDR3 DNA reads TGTGCCAGCAGCCCGGGACTAGTTGGACAAGAGACCCAGTACTTC.

The chain is built from TRBV19 and TRBJ2-1; TRBD2 aligns across 9 bases. The CDR3 consists of 21 residues. Trimming removed 8 bases from V and 1 base from J; junction bases left unmatched: 24. The germline V gene encodes CDR1 LNHDA and CDR2 SQIVND (reference sequence). CDR3 nucleotides: TGTGCCAGTGGTCGAACAGGGAAATTGGGCGGGAGGGTATTTTCCTACAATGAGCAGTTCTTC. It is translated as CASGRTGKLGGRVFSYNEQFF. Drawing the rest from reference TRBV19 and TRBJ2-1, the complete variable domain is DGGITQSPKYLFRKEGQNVTLSCEQNLNHDAMYWYRQDPGQGLRLIYYSQIVNDFQKGDIAEGYSVSREKKESFPLTVTSAQKNPTAFYLCASGRTGKLGGRVFSYNEQFFGPGTRLTVL.

J is TRBJ1-2 and V is TRBV18; 8 bases agree with TRBD1. Per the germline V gene, CDR1 is KGHSH and CDR2 is LQKENI. The length of the CDR3 is 13 residues. With V trimmed by 3 bases and J by 14 bases, 11 bases remained unmatched. In DNA, the CDR3 is TGTGCCAGCTCACCTGCAGGGGGCGCAGCCGAAACCTTC. It encodes CASSPAGGAAETF.

V and J are TRBV5-1 and TRBJ2-7, with 8 nucleotides matching TRBD2. There are 13 residues in the CDR3. Trimming removed 2 bases from V and 6 bases from J; junction bases left unmatched: 4. Germline loops: CDR1 SGHRS, CDR2 YFSETQ. CDR3 loop: CASSFRGGVEQYF. In nucleotides, the CDR3 is TGCGCCAGCAGCTTCCGGGGGGGGGTCGAGCAGTACTTC.

The chain is built from TRBV18 and TRBJ2-1, with 8 bases lining up with TRBD2. The CDR3 extends over 16 amino acids. Germline CDR1 reads KGHSH; CDR2 reads LQKENI. The J segment lost 6 bases and the V segment lost 2 bases, leaving 9 bases of the junction unmatched. Written as DNA, the CDR3 is TGTGCCAGCTCACCATGGCGAGCGGGGGACATCAATGAGCAGTTCTTC. Amino acid sequence: CASSPWRAGDINEQFF. The full variable domain, in which reference TRBV18 and TRBJ2-1 provide the parts outside the CDR3, is NAGVMQNPRHLVRRRGQEARLRCSPMKGHSHVYWYRQLPEEGLKFMVYLQKENIIDESGMPKERFSAEFPKEGPSILRIQQVVRGDSAAYFCASSPWRAGDINEQFFGPGTRLTVL.

The V and J genes are TRBV28 and TRBJ2-3, with D tentatively TRBD2 (5 bases). The ends were cut back, 3 bases at V and 0 bases at J, with 13 bases in the middle. This CDR3 has 16 amino acids. Germline V gene data show CDR1 as MDHEN and CDR2 as SYDVKM. In DNA form, the CDR3 reads TGTGCCAGCAGTTTCGGGGTTTTAGCTAGCACAGATACGCAGTATTTT. Protein sequence: CASSFGVLASTDTQYF.

The chain combines TRBV29-1 with TRBJ2-7, with D possibly being TRBD1 (6 bases). Germline CDR1 SQVTM, CDR2 ANQGSEA. The CDR3 is 12 amino acids. The ends were cut back, 6 bases at V and 2 bases at J, with 11 bases in the middle. The DNA of the CDR3 is TGCAGCGTAATCGACAGGCCCTACGAGCAGTACTTC. This encodes CSVIDRPYEQYF.

The V gene is TRBV9, the J gene TRBJ1-3; TRBD1 agrees at 7 bases. V gave up 4 bases and J gave up 0 bases; unmatched junction bases: 7. This CDR3 has 16 residues. Germline lookup yields CDR1 SGDLS and CDR2 YYNGEE. The CDR3 sequence: CASSSRQGDSGNTIYF. DNA of the CDR3: TGTGCCAGCAGCTCAAGGCAGGGGGACTCTGGAAACACCATATATTTT.

With regard to this clone: A junction boundary mismatches the germline segment, possibly from a read error. The genes are TRBV27 and TRBJ1-5; the D gene is possibly TRBD1 (5 bases). Germline V lookup: CDR1 MNHEY, CDR2 SMNVEV (reference sequence). This CDR3 comprises 13 residues. CDR3 bases: TGTGCCAGCAGTTTAGTCAGGGCGCAGCCCCGGCATTTT. Amino acid sequence: CASSLVRAQPRHF.

This chain uses TRBV5-4 with TRBJ1-4; tentative D call: TRBD1 (6 bases). This CDR3 has 16 residues. Trimming pared 2 bases from V and 3 bases from J, leaving 14 bases between. CDR1 and CDR2 (germline): SGHNT, YYREEE (reference sequence). CDR3 sequence (DNA): TGTGCCAGCAGCTTCAAGCGGGGGCCGGCTAATGAAAAACTGTTTTTT. Translated, it gives CASSFKRGPANEKLFF.

The rearrangement uses TRBV5-5 and TRBJ2-6; D perhaps matches TRBD1 (5 bases). Germline V gives CDR1 SGHKS, CDR2 YYEKEE (reference sequence). V lost 0 bases, J lost 1 base, and 5 bases lay in between. CDR3 length: 15 residues. Written as DNA, the CDR3 is TGTGCCAGCAGCTTGGCAGGGTCTGGGGCCAACGTCCTGACTTTC. It specifies CASSLAGSGANVLTF.

The chain joins TRBV7-2 to TRBJ2-3, with 8 positions matching TRBD2. V shed 2 bases and J 11 bases; nucleotides not matched to a gene: 9. The CDR3 is made up of 14 amino acids. The germline V gene has CDR1 SGHTA and CDR2 FQGNSA. As DNA, the CDR3 is TGTGCCAGCAGCTTACTGATTCCCGGGAGGGGGCAGTATTTT. It specifies CASSLLIPGRGQYF.

The CDR3, as DNA: TGTGCCAGTAATACAGGTGCAGAAAAACTGTTTTTT. Translating it yields CASNTGAEKLFF. V gene TRBV25-1 combines with J gene TRBJ1-4; tentatively, D is TRBD1 (5 bases). Trimming pared 9 bases from V and 8 bases from J, leaving 13 bases between. The CDR3 contains 12 residues. In germline, CDR1 is MGHDK, CDR2 SYGVNS.

The CDR3 coding sequence is TGTGCCAGCTCAGCAGACAGGGCCTCTGGAAACACCATATATTTT. It specifies CASSADRASGNTIYF. This chain joins TRBV18 and TRBJ1-3; the match to TRBD1 covers 7 bases. With V trimmed by 5 bases and J by 0 bases, 4 bases remained unmatched. Germline CDR1 and CDR2: KGHSH and LQKENI. The CDR3 spans 15 residues. Complete variable domain (other parts from reference TRBV18 and TRBJ1-3): NAGVMQNPRHLVRRRGQEARLRCSPMKGHSHVYWYRQLPEEGLKFMVYLQKENIIDESGMPKERFSAEFPKEGPSILRIQQVVRGDSAAYFCASSADRASGNTIYFGEGSWLTVV.

The gene calls are TRBV6-5 and TRBJ2-5, with 8 bases lining up with TRBD2. This CDR3 comprises 13 residues. V was pared by 6 bases and J by 4 bases, with 4 bases of the junction left unmatched. CDR1 MNHEY and CDR2 SVGAGI come from the germline V gene. The CDR3 bases are TGTGCCAGCAGCCCCACTAGCGGAGAGACCCAGTACTTC. Protein sequence: CASSPTSGETQYF.

The chain recombines TRBV11-2 with TRBJ2-7; D possibly corresponds to TRBD1 (6 bases). CDR3 length: 12 amino acids. The germline V gene has CDR1 SGHAT and CDR2 FQNNGV. V dropped 1 base and J dropped 6 bases, with 7 bases sitting between them. CDR3: CASSLVGGEQYF. The DNA of the CDR3 is TGTGCCAGCAGCTTAGTAGGGGGCGAGCAGTACTTC.

The rearrangement links TRBV30 to TRBJ2-3; TRBD2 matches 10 bases. This CDR3 region has 15 residues. Germline-derived CDR1 and CDR2 are GTSNPN and SVGIG (reference sequence). J was trimmed by 1 base and V by 0 bases; bases with no gene match: 1. DNA for the CDR3: TGTGCCTGGAGTGTTCTAGCGGGAGGCACAGATACGCAGTATTTT. Translating gives CAWSVLAGGTDTQYF.

The V call is TRBV28, the J call TRBJ1-5; TRBD1 agrees at 9 bases. CDR3 length: 14 amino acids. Trimming cost V 9 bases and J 4 bases; bases outside gene matches: 7. Germline loops: CDR1 MDHEN, CDR2 SYDVKM. The CDR3 protein is CASLGQGRNQPQHF. The CDR3, as DNA: TGTGCCAGTTTGGGACAGGGAAGAAATCAGCCCCAGCATTTT.

This chain joins TRBV19 and TRBJ2-1; tentative D call: TRBD2 (5 bases). In germline, CDR1 is LNHDA, CDR2 SQIVND (reference sequence). Trimming left V 2 bases short and J 0 bases short, with 11 bases between. The CDR3 contains 16 residues. The CDR3 sequence is CASSIITGSSYNEQFF. The DNA of the CDR3 is TGTGCCAGTAGTATAATTACGGGGAGCTCCTACAATGAGCAGTTCTTC.

The chain uses TRBV9 and TRBJ1-5; 7 bases are a match to TRBD1. This CDR3 comprises 14 residues. Looked up from germline, CDR1 is SGDLS and CDR2 is YYNGEE. The V and J ends lost 4 bases and 2 bases, in that order; junction bases with no gene match: 3. The DNA for the CDR3 is TGTGCCAGCAGCCCAACAGGGGGCAATCAGCCCCAGCATTTT. Translated: CASSPTGGNQPQHF.

The rearrangement uses TRBV7-2 and TRBJ1-1; 7 nucleotides match TRBD1. The germline V gene encodes CDR1 SGHTA and CDR2 FQGNSA. The CDR3 is 16 amino acids. J was trimmed by 5 bases and V by 0 bases; bases with no gene match: 9. The CDR3 bases are TGTGCCAGCAGCTTAGCGCCGGGGACAGCCCTAACTGAAGCTTTCTTT. It yields the protein CASSLAPGTALTEAFF.

The chain couples TRBV10-3 to TRBJ2-7; perhaps TRBD1 as D (6 bases). V dropped 6 bases and J dropped 4 bases, with 16 bases sitting between them. Per germline, CDR1 ENHRY and CDR2 SYGVKD. The CDR3 runs 14 residues. The chain's CDR3 is CAIRTIQGPYEQYF. The CDR3 DNA follows: TGTGCCATCAGGACTATACAGGGTCCATACGAGCAGTACTTC.